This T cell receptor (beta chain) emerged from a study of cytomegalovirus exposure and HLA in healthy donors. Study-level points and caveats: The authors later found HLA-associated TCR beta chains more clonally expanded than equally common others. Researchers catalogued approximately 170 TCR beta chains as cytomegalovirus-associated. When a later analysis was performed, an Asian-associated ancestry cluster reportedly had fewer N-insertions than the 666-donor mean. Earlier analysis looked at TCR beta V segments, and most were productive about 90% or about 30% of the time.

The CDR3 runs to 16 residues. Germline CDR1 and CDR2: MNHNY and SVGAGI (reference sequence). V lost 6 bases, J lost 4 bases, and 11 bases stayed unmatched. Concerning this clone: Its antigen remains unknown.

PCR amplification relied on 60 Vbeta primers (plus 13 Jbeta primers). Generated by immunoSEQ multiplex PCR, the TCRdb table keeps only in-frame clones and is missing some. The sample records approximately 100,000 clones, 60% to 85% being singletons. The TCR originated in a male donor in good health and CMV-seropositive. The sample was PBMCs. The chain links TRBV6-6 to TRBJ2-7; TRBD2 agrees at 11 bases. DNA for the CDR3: TGTGCCAGCAGCCAATACCCCGGGACTAGCGGTTACGAGCAGTACTTC. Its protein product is CASSQYPGTSGYEQYF.